The following is a T cell receptor beta chain sequence with its context. This entry belongs to a study of blood T cells in healthy people across ages. Through a sample-barcoded 5' primer and a J-beta primer mix, a second PCR was run for 7 to 11 cycles. Tags on each cDNA molecule came from a template-switch adaptor with 12 random nucleotides. TCRdb re-analysed the 5' RACE reads in MiXCR, keeping a single row per CDR3 protein. The top ten hold more than 20% of the sample, which has around 1,900,000 distinct CDR3 sequences, 30% to 40% seen once. V lost 4 bases and J 0 bases, leaving 6 bases between the germline ends. Germline V lookup: CDR1 SGHAT, CDR2 FQDESV (reference sequence). The CDR3 consists of 13 residues.

This receptor was obtained from a human donor in good health. The sample comprised blood. The chain couples TRBV11-1 to TRBJ2-5; no clear D gene. The CDR3 coding sequence is TGTGCCAGCAGCTGGAAGAACCAAGAGACCCAGTACTTC. Translating it yields CASSWKNQETQYF.